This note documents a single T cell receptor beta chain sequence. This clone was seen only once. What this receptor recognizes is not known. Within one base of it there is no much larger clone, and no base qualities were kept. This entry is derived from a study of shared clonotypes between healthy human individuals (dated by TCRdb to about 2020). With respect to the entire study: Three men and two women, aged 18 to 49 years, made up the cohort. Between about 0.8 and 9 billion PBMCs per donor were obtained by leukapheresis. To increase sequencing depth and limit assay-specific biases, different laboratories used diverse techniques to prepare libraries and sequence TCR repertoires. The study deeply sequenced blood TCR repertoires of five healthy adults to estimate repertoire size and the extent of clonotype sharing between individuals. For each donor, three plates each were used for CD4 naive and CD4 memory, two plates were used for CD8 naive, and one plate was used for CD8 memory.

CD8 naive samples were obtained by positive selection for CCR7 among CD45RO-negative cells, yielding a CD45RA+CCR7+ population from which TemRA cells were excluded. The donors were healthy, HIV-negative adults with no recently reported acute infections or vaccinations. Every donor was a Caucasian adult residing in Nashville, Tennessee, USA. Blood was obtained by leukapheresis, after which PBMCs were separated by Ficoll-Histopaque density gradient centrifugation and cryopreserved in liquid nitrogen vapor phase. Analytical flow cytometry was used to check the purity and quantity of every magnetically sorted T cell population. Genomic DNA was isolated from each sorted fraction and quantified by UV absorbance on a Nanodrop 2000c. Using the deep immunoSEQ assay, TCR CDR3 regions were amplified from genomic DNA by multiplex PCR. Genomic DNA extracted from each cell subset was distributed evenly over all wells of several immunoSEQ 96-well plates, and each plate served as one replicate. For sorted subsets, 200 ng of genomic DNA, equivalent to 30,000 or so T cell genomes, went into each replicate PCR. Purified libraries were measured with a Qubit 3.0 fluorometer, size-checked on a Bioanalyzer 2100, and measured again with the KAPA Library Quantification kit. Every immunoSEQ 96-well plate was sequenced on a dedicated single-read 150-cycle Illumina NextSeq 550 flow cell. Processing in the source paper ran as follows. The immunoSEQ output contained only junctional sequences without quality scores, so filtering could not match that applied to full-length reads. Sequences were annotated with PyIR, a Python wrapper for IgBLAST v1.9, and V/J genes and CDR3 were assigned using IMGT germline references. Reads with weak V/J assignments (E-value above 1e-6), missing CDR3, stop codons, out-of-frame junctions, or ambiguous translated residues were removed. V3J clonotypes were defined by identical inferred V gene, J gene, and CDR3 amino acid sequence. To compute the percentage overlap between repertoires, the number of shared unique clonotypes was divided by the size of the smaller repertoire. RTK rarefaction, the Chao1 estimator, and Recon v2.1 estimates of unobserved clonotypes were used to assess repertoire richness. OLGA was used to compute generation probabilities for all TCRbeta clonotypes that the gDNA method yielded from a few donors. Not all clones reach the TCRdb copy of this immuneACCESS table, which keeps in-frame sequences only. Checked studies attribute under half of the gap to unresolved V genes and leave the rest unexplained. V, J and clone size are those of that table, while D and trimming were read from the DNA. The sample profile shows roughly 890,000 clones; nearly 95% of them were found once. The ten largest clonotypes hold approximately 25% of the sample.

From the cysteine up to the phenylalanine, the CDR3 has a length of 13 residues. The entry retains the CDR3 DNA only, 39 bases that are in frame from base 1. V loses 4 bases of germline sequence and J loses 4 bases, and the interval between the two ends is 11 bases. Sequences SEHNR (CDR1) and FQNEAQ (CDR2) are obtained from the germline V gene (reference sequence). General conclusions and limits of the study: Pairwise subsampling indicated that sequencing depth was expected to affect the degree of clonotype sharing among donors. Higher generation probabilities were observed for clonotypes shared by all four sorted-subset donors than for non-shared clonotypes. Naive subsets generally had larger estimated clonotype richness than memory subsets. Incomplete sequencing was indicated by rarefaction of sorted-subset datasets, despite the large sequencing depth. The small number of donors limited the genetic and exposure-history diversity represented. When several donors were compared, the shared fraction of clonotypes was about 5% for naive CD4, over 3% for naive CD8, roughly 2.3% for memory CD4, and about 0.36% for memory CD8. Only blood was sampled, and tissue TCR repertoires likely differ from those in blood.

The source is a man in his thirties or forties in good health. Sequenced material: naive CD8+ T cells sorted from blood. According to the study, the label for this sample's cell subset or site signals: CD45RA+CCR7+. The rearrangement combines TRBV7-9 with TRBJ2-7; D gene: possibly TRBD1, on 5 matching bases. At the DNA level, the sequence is TGTGCCAGCAGCTCTGACAAGGGGTACGAGCAGTACTTC. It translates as CASSSDKGYEQYF.